A selection of T cell receptor beta chains follows, all from one sample in a study of metastatic and nonmetastatic thyroid tumors. TCRdb re-called the PCR reads with MiXCR. The sample has tens of thousands of clones, about 15% seen once; the top ten hold roughly 3.6%. Sequencing was carried out using blood. Receptors were obtained from a female donor with papillary thyroid cancer or a benign thyroid nodule (not recorded which). Some clones in this sample may be carry-over from other donors' samples. Each CDR3 is given with its conserved first and last residue. D genes are given only for firm matches.

TRBV29-1	-	TRBJ1-2	CSVGLGNGYTF
TRBV4-2	-	TRBJ2-7	CASSNRDGYEQYF
TRBV25-1	TRBD1	TRBJ2-7	CASSPGTGGRWHSYEQYF
TRBV11-2	-	TRBJ1-1	CASSLDRNTEAFF
TRBV20-1	-	TRBJ1-6	CSASRQPNNSPLHF
TRBV7-6	TRBD1	TRBJ2-3	CASSLEDRGSVTQYF
TRBV6-1	-	TRBJ1-5	CASSEARRASNQPQHF
TRBV6-1	-	TRBJ1-2	CASLGHSYGYTF
TRBV14	-	TRBJ1-3	CASSQVASSGNTIYF
TRBV9	-	TRBJ2-2	CASSLGQNTGELFF
TRBV6-5	-	TRBJ2-1	CASSYPDASTLYNEQFF
TRBV28	TRBD2	TRBJ2-7	CASTLGRAVYYQYF
TRBV6-1	-	TRBJ1-6	CASSRTQATNSPLHF
TRBV4-2	TRBD2	TRBJ2-4	CARSKPTSRAKNIQYF
TRBV4-1	TRBD2	TRBJ2-2	CASSQAALAGGPNTGELFF
TRBV4-1	-	TRBJ1-2	CANSRGQAANYGYTF
TRBV28	-	TRBJ1-3	CASSPWGGPFANTIYF
TRBV7-9	-	TRBJ2-7	CASSSNSYEQYF
TRBV7-9	TRBD1	TRBJ1-6	CASSIGQAGISPLHF
TRBV10-2	-	TRBJ2-7	CATTDRDYTSGGPYEQYF
TRBV11-1	-	TRBJ1-3	CASSLAGGNRISSGNTIYF
TRBV7-9	TRBD1	TRBJ1-1	CASSFIDRGTEAFF
TRBV3-1	-	TRBJ2-7	CASSQDWGRHAPGEQYF
TRBV27	TRBD1	TRBJ1-1	CASSRTGWETEAFF
TRBV5-1	TRBD1	TRBJ1-1	CASSLRTGAEAFF
TRBV5-1	-	TRBJ2-4	CASSMNTGRGAKNIQYF
TRBV30	-	TRBJ2-7	CAWSVVWTCNAEQYF
TRBV6-1	-	TRBJ2-7	CASSEKDGRSYEQYF
TRBV9	-	TRBJ1-2	CASSASGLGYTF
TRBV6-4	TRBD1	TRBJ1-2	CASSEQGAGGYTF
TRBV28	TRBD1	TRBJ2-3	CASSYRGSTDTQYF
TRBV6-1	TRBD2	TRBJ2-7	CDRSTTSGGYEQYF
TRBV7-3	TRBD2	TRBJ2-3	CASSRSGGTVDTQYF
TRBV11-2	TRBD2	TRBJ2-7	CASRALLAGPSSYEQYF
TRBV19	TRBD1	TRBJ1-1	CASKERDRGLNTEAFF
TRBV10-1	-	TRBJ1-5	CASSDSNQPQHF
TRBV20-1	-	TRBJ2-3	CSARVPDSWRTDTQYF
TRBV27	TRBD1	TRBJ2-7	CASTGTGGGEQHF
TRBV7-9	-	TRBJ1-4	CASSSRSGSPEKLFF
TRBV12-3/TRBV12-4	-	TRBJ2-7	CASVIDRINEQYF
TRBV18	TRBD1	TRBJ2-1	CASSPPGQGALNEQFF
TRBV20-1	-	TRBJ1-5	CSAGGSRTDSNQPQHF
TRBV18	-	TRBJ1-1	CASSPRINRYEAFF
TRBV19	-	TRBJ2-7	CASSIDLGYEQYF
TRBV13	TRBD2	TRBJ2-7	CASSASTSGPKQYF
TRBV10-3	-	TRBJ2-7	CAIKEDLSYEQYF
TRBV6-1	TRBD2	TRBJ2-3	CASSEAEGRADTQYF
TRBV4-2	TRBD2	TRBJ2-7	CASSTRTSGAGYEQYF
TRBV20-1	TRBD1	TRBJ1-6	CSARFQGGAGNSPLHF
TRBV9	TRBD1	TRBJ2-5	CASSARDSRLWETQYF
TRBV6-1	TRBD2	TRBJ2-3	CASSEGASGGPTDTQYF